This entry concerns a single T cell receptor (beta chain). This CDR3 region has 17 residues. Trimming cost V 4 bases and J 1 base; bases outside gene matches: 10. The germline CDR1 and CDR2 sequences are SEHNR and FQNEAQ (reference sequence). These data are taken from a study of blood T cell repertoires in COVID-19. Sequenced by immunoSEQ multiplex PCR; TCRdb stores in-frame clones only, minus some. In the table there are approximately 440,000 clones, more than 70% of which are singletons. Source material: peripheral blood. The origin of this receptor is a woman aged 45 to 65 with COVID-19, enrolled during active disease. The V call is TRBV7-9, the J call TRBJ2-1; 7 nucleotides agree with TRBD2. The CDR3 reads CASSSDLLAPSYNEQFF. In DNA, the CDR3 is TGTGCCAGCAGCTCGGACCTACTAGCGCCATCCTACAATGAGCAGTTCTTC.